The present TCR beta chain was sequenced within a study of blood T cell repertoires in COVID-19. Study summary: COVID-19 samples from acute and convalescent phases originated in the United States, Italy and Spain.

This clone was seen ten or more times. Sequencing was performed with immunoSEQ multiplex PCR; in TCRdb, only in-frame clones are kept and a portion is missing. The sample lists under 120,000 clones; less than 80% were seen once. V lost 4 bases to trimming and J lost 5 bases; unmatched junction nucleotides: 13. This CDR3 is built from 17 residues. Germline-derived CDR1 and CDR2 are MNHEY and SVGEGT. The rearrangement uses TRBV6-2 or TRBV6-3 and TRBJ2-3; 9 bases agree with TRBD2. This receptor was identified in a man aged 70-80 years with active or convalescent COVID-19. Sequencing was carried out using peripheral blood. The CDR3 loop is CASSSPARGGLGDTQYF. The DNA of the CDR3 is TGTGCCAGCAGTTCGCCCGCGCGGGGGGGCCTTGGAGATACGCAGTATTTT.